The present entry profiles one T cell receptor beta chain with its context. Its antigen is unidentified. The source of the sample is a study of cytomegalovirus exposure and HLA in healthy donors. Findings of the study overall: It emerged from a later analysis that several of the most significant clusters appeared to be linked to common viral pathogens.

This CDR3 is 14 amino acids long. The junction had 5 bases not matched to a gene; V was cut back by 5 bases and J by 7 bases. Germline CDR1 reads MDHEN; CDR2 reads SYDVKM. 13 Jbeta primers and 60 Vbeta primers were used for the PCR. The table came from immunoSEQ multiplex PCR; TCRdb's copy has only in-frame clones and leaves some out. The sample holds about 53,000 clones. This TCR was recovered from a man between 18 and 29 years old in good health and CMV-seropositive. The sequencing sample was made of PBMCs. V usage is TRBV28 and J usage is TRBJ1-4; TRBD1 matches 9 bases. DNA of the CDR3: TGTGCCAGCAGTAAACCGGGACAGGGTGAAAAACTGTTTTTT. Translating gives CASSKPGQGEKLFF. Drawing the rest from reference TRBV28 and TRBJ1-4, the complete variable domain is DVKVTQSSRYLVKRTGEKVFLECVQDMDHENMFWYRQDPGLGLRLIYFSYDVKMKEKGDIPEGYSVSREKKERFSLILESASTNQTSMYLCASSKPGQGEKLFFGSGTQLSVL.